This T cell receptor (beta chain) came from a study of cytomegalovirus exposure and HLA in healthy donors. The overall study: A later analysis reported the 120 validation repertoires used the same platform as the 666 first-cohort repertoires. Study results and limitations: Cytomegalovirus association was listed for around 170 TCR beta chains. Cytomegalovirus status was reportedly diagnosed by the classifier with high specificity and sensitivity.

Repertoires were generated with immunoSEQ multiplex PCR, while TCRdb's copy carries only in-frame clones and drops some. The sample gives some 250,000 clones, 90% of which show up once; more than 0.35% is in the top ten. About this clone itself: Its antigen remains unidentified.

This CDR3 is built from 16 residues. From germline, CDR1 is SGHVS and CDR2 FNYEAQ. Trimming stripped 2 bases from V and 1 base from J, with 14 bases between. The donors were part of the validation cohort of 100 to 150 subjects. That cohort was separate from the first cohort, which comprised about 670 subjects. This receptor was taken from a woman under 30 in good health and CMV-seronegative. What was sequenced was PBMCs. The V and J genes are TRBV7-6 and TRBJ1-1, with D hard to call. CDR3 DNA sequence: TGTGCCAGCAGCTTAAGGAGGGCGGGCCAGAACACTGAAGCTTTCTTT. This encodes CASSLRRAGQNTEAFF.